A selection of T cell receptor beta chains follows, all from one sample in a study of CXCR3-negative and CXCR3-positive naive CD8 T cells. TCRdb processed the 5' RACE reads again and assigns one entry to each CDR3 protein, with no DNA. This listing includes 65,000 to 90,000 distinct CDR3 sequences. The sequencing sample was made of naive CXCR3+ CD8+ T cells from blood. These receptor sequences come from a human donor in good health. Some clones in this sample may be carry-over from other donors' samples. Each CDR3 is given with its conserved first and last residue.

J gene,V gene,CDR3 protein
TRBJ2-3,TRBV29-1,CSVEPTQEGDTQYF
TRBJ2-1,TRBV6-5,CASSLSGSGYNEQFF
TRBJ2-3,TRBV28,CASSLPPTGDGSTDTQYF
TRBJ2-7,TRBV6-5,CASSWDRNYEQYF
TRBJ2-7,TRBV29-1,CSVYEEQGYEQYF
TRBJ1-1,TRBV7-9,CASSPGQNTEAFF
TRBJ2-2,TRBV28,CASSFDPRTSGFGELFF
TRBJ2-2,TRBV6-1,CASFKANTGELFF
TRBJ2-2,TRBV29-1,CSVLKNTGELFF
TRBJ1-1,TRBV4-3,CASSQVFQGGTEAFF
TRBJ2-7,TRBV7-9,CASSAWGGTGTSPYEQYF
TRBJ2-7,TRBV6-6,CASSYGFYEQYF
TRBJ2-1,TRBV7-9,CASILVMGDNEQFF
TRBJ2-1,TRBV15,CATSRGSSYNEQFF
TRBJ2-7,TRBV4-1,CASSPGALDEQYF
TRBJ2-3,TRBV6-2/TRBV6-3,CASGDRESTDTQYF
TRBJ1-2,TRBV29-1,CSGGGHPLYGYTF
TRBJ2-7,TRBV20-1,CSATGTPPREQYF
TRBJ1-1,TRBV20-1,CSASGDRETEAFF
TRBJ2-3,TRBV29-1,CSAWTSGIPDTQYF
TRBJ2-2,TRBV11-3,CASSPRQGTGELFF
TRBJ1-4,TRBV7-9,CASSQPRDRLFQFEKLFF
TRBJ2-5,TRBV12-3/TRBV12-4,CASRSSNQETQYF
TRBJ2-7,TRBV7-6,CASRQGQSYEQYF
TRBJ2-7,TRBV5-1,CASSSSISGGNEQYF
TRBJ2-2,TRBV20-1,CSARDPQGARGELFF
TRBJ2-7,TRBV9,CASSLGLADYEQYF
TRBJ2-7,TRBV19,CASSMGTGEGYEQYF
TRBJ1-2,TRBV7-2,CASSGGVGNYGYTF
TRBJ2-7,TRBV28,CASSDVTDYEQYF
TRBJ2-7,TRBV28,CASRPQSRGKKDEQYF
TRBJ2-1,TRBV5-5,CASSLGWRDNEQFF
TRBJ2-1,TRBV18,CASSPPGEGSYNEQFF
TRBJ2-5,TRBV7-6,CASSLGGQRETQYF
TRBJ2-7,TRBV29-1,CSARLDGRDEQYF
TRBJ2-2,TRBV7-9,CASSSLAGVEPGELFF
TRBJ1-5,TRBV24-1,CATGGTDSNQPQHF
TRBJ2-7,TRBV28,CASSLRLAGADEQYF
TRBJ2-2,TRBV29-1,CSVVANTGELFF
TRBJ2-1,TRBV20-1,CSARRLAGGQYNEQFF
TRBJ2-1,TRBV20-1,CSARDLSGLADNEQFF
TRBJ2-3,TRBV29-1,CSVDTGGRTDTQYF
TRBJ2-2,TRBV12-3/TRBV12-4,CASREEAGELFF
TRBJ2-7,TRBV28,CASKTLRDSLSYKQYF
TRBJ2-2,TRBV29-1,CSVERDASTGELFF
TRBJ1-2,TRBV25-1,CASSRGDYGYTF